These 2 T cell receptor beta chains were sequenced from one sample in a study of shared clonotypes between healthy human individuals. Some clones are missing from TCRdb's copy, which holds only in-frame ones; the method was immunoSEQ multiplex PCR. The profile covers around 2.5 million clones, with roughly 93% appearing a single time and about 0.34% taken by the ten largest. The sequenced sample was naive CD4+ T cells from PBMCs. As for subset: CD45RA+ positively selected. The receptors were sampled from a man aged 18 to 29 in good health. Some clones in this sample may be carry-over from other donors' samples.

This sequence joins TRBV5-1 and TRBJ1-2; D is unresolved. Germline values: CDR1 SGHRS, CDR2 YFSETQ. The CDR3 contains 13 residues. Trimming took 0 bases from V and 8 from J, leaving 11 bases between them. The CDR3 is CASSLEPRSGYTF. The CDR3 DNA reads TGCGCCAGCAGCTTGGAACCGAGAAGCGGCTACACCTTC.

This CDR3 is CASKRQAKEGEQFF. CDR3 bases: TGTGCCAGCAAAAGACAGGCTAAAGAAGGGGAGCAGTTCTTC. The chain carries TRBV6-1 and TRBJ2-1; the D gene is possibly TRBD1 (6 bases). Germline CDR1 reads MNHNS; CDR2 reads SASEGT. CDR3 length equals 14 residues. V lost 7 bases, J lost 10 bases, and 20 bases lay in between.